The following is a TCR beta chain sequence with its context. Its cognate antigen is unknown. Sequencing used immunoSEQ multiplex PCR; TCRdb keeps in-frame clones, though not all of them. The sample shows some 120,000 clones, about 90% of them seen only once. This sample was included in a study of T cell responses to AZD1222 COVID-19 vaccine. About the research overall: Second-dose recipients at about 4 or about 12 weeks were treated as one pooled group. Whole-study findings and limits: Regions 160-218 and 743-854 held dominance among vaccine-associated CD4 TCRs, which spanned spike. Baseline seropositivity characterized only a handful of AZD1222 recipients. There were mostly white British donors and more females than males, and clonal diversity was possibly underestimated.

The source was peripheral blood, collected on day 0 of AZD1222 vaccination. This sequence was found in an adult in good health.

This CDR3 is CATAGTRGSGELFF. CDR3 bases: TGTGCCACCGCCGGCACAAGGGGGTCCGGGGAGCTGTTTTTT. The rearrangement links TRBV24-1 to TRBJ2-2; D possibly corresponds to TRBD1 (6 bases). Germline V gene data show CDR1 as KGHDR and CDR2 as SFDVKD. CDR3 length equals 14 residues. Trimming took off 9 bases at V and 6 bases at J, with 16 bases between the two ends.